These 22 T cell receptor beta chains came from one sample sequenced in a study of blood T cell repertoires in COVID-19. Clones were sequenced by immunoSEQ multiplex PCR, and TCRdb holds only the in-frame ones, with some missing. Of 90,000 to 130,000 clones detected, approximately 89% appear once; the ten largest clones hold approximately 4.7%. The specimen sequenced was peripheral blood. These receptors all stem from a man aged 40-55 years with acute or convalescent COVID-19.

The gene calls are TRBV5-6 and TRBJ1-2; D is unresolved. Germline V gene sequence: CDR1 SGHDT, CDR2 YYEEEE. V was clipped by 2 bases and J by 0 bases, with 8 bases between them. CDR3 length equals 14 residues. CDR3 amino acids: CASSLRGSNYGYTF. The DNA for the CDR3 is TGTGCCAGCAGCTTACGCGGCTCTAACTATGGCTACACCTTC.

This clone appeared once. CDR3 nucleotides: TGTGCCTGCGGGGGGGACCTGAGCGGGGCCAACGTCCTGACTTTC. This encodes CACGGDLSGANVLTF. V usage is TRBV30 and J usage is TRBJ2-6; the match to TRBD2 covers 8 bases. CDR3 length equals 15 residues. V shed 6 bases and J 4 bases; nucleotides not matched to a gene: 8. The germline V gene has CDR1 GTSNPN and CDR2 SVGIG (reference sequence).

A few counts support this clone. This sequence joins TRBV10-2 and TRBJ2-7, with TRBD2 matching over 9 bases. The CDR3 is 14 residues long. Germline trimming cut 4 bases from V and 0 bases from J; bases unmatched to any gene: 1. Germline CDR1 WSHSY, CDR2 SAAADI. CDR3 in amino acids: CASSGGRASYEQYF. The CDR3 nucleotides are TGCGCCAGCAGTGGCGGGAGGGCCTCCTACGAGCAGTACTTC.

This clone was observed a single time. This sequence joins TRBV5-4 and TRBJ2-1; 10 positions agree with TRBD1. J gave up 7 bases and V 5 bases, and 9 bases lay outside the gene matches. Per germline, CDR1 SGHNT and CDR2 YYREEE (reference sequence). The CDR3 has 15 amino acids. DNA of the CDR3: TGTGCCAGCAGTTGGGGACAGGGGTTTGGGAATGAGCAGTTCTTC. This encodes CASSWGQGFGNEQFF.

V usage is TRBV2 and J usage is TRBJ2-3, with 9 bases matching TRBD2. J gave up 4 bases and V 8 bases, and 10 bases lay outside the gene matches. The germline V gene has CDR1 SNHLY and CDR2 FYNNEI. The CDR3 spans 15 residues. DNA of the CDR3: TGTGCCAGCGATGAAGCGGGAGGACCAGCAGATACGCAGTATTTT. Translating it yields CASDEAGGPADTQYF.

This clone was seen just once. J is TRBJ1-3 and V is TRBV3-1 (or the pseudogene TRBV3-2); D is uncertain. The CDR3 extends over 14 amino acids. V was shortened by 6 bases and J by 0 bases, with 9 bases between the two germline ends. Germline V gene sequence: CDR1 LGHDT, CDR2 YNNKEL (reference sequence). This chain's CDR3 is CASSRRDSGNTIYF. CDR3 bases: TGTGCCAGCAGTAGACGGGACTCTGGAAACACCATATATTTT.

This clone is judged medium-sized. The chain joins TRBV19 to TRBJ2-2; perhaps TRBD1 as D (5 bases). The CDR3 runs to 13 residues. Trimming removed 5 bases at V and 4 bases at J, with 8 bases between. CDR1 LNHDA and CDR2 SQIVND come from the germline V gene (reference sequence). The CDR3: CASSQGSTGELFF. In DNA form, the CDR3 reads TGTGCCAGTAGTCAGGGAAGCACCGGGGAGCTGTTTTTT.

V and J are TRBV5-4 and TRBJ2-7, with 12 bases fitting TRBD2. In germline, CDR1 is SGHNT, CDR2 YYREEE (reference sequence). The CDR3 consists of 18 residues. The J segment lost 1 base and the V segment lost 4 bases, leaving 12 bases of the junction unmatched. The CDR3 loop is CASSDHLTSGGPSYEQYF. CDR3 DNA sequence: TGTGCCAGCAGCGACCACTTGACTAGCGGGGGCCCTTCCTACGAGCAGTACTTC.

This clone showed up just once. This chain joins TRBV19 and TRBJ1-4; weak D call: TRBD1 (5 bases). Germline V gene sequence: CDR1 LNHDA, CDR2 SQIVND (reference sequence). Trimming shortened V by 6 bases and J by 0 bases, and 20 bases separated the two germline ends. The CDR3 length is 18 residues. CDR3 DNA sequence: TGTGCCAGTAGCAGGAATTCGCGGGACGTTGCAACTAATGAAAAACTGTTTTTT. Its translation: CASSRNSRDVATNEKLFF. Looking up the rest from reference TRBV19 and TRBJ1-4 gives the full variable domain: DGGITQSPKYLFRKEGQNVTLSCEQNLNHDAMYWYRQDPGQGLRLIYYSQIVNDFQKGDIAEGYSVSREKKESFPLTVTSAQKNPTAFYLCASSRNSRDVATNEKLFFGSGTQLSVL.

The CDR3 DNA is TGTGCCAGCAGCTACGACAGGGGATATGGCTACACCTTC. Amino acid sequence: CASSYDRGYGYTF. The chain carries TRBV5-5 and TRBJ1-2, with 8 bases identical to TRBD1. The V and J ends lost 3 bases and 5 bases, in that order; junction bases with no gene match: 3. Germline V gene lookup returns CDR1 SGHKS and CDR2 YYEKEE (reference sequence). This CDR3 contains 13 residues.

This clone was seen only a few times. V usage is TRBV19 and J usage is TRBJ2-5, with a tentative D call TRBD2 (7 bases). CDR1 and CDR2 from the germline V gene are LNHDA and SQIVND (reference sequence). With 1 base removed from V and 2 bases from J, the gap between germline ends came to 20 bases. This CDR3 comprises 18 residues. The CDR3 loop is CASSIGGGAIGWQETQYF. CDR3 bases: TGTGCCAGTAGTATAGGTGGGGGGGCGATCGGGTGGCAAGAGACCCAGTACTTC.

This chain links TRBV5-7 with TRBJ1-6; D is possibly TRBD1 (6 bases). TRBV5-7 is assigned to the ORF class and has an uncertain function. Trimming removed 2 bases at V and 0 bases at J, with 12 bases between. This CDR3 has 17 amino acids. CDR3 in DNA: TGTGCCAGCAGCTTTTGGACAGAAAGCTCCTATAATTCACCCCTCCACTTT. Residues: CASSFWTESSYNSPLHF.

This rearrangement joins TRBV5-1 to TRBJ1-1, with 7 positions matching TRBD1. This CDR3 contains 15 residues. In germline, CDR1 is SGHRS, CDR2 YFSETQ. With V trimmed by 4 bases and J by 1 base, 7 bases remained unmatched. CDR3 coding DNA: TGCGCCAGCAGCGTTATAGGGGGCGGGAACACTGAAGCTTTCTTT. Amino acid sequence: CASSVIGGGNTEAFF.

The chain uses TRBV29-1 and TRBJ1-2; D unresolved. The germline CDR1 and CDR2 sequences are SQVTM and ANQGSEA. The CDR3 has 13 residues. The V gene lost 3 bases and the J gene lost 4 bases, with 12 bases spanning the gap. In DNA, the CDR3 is TGCAGCGTTGATCGGGGAGGGCCCTATGGCTACACCTTC. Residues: CSVDRGGPYGYTF.

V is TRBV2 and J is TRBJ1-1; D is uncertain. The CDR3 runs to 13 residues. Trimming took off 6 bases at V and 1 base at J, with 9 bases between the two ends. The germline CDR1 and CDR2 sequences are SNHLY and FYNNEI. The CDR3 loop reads CASRRLGNTEAFF. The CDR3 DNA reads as TGTGCCAGCAGACGTCTCGGGAACACTGAAGCTTTCTTT. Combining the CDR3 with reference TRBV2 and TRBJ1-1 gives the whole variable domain EPEVTQTPSHQVTQMGQEVILRCVPISNHLYFYWYRQILGQKVEFLVSFYNNEISEKSEIFDDQFSVERPDGSNFTLKIRSTKLEDSAMYFCASRRLGNTEAFFGQGTRLTVV.

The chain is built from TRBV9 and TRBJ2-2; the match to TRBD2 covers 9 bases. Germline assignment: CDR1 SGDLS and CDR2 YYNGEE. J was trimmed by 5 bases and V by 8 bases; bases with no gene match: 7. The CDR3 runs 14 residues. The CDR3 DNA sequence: TGTGCCAGTTCTAGCGGGGTCCCTACCGGGGAGCTGTTTTTT. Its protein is CASSSGVPTGELFF.

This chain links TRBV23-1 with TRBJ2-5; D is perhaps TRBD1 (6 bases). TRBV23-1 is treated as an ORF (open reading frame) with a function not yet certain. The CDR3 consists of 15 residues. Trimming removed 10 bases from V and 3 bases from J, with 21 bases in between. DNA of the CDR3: TGCGCCATCCCTTTTACAGGGAACCAAAAAGAGACCCAGTACTTC. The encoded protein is CAIPFTGNQKETQYF.

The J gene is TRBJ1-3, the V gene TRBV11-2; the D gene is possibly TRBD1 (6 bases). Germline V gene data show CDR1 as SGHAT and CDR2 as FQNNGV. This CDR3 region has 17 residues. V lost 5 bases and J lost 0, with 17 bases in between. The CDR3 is CASSPTGQPNSGNTIYF. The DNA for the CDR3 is TGTGCCAGCAGCCCAACAGGACAGCCTAACTCTGGAAACACCATATATTTT.

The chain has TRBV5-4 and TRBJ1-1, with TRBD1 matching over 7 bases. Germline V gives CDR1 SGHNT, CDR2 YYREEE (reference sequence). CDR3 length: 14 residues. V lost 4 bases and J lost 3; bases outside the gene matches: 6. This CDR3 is CASSAFDRDTEAFF. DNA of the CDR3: TGTGCCAGCAGCGCCTTTGACAGGGACACTGAAGCTTTCTTT.

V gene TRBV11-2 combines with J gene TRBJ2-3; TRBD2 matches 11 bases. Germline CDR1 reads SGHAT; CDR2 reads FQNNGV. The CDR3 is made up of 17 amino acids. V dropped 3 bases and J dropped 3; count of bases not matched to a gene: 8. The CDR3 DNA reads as TGTGCCAGCAGCTTTCGTACTAGCGGGAGTGCGACAGATACGCAGTATTTT. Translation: CASSFRTSGSATDTQYF.

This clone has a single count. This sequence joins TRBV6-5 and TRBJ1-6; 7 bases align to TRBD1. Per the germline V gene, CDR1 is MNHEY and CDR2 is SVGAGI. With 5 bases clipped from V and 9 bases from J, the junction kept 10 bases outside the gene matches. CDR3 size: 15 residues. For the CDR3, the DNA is TGTGCCAGCAGTACAGACAGGGTACAGAGTTCACCCCTCCACTTT. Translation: CASSTDRVQSSPLHF.

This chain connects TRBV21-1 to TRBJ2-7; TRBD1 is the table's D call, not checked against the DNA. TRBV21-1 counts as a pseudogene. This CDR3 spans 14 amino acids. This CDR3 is CASSKATTTYEQYF. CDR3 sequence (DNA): TGTGCCAGCAGCAAGGCGACAACGACCTACGAGCAGTACTTC.